Described below is a single T cell receptor (beta chain) sequence and its context. Its target is unknown. Germline V lookup: CDR1 SGHNT, CDR2 YYREEE (reference sequence). J gave up 6 bases and V 4 bases, and 15 bases lay outside the gene matches. The CDR3 loop spans 18 amino acids. These data are taken from a study of graft-versus-host responses after intestinal transplantation. Study-wide background: Recipients received multivisceral, liver-intestinal, or isolated intestinal transplants. Recipients were all induced with anti-thymocyte globulin, then given tacrolimus and steroids for around 3 years. Study-wide points: Within allografts, high graft-versus-host to host-versus-graft clonal ratios were seen among patients with graft-donor T cell macrochimerism. Analysis identified GvH clones in recipient marrow, with some appearing first in ileum or blood.

Here immunoSEQ multiplex PCR was the method, and the copy in TCRdb shows in-frame clones only, minus some. The sample has tens of thousands of clones; roughly 80% are singletons. This sequence was found in a human donor who was the organ donor for an intestinal transplant. The chain couples TRBV5-4 to TRBJ2-1, with TRBD2 matching over 11 bases. Sequencing was performed on unstimulated CD4+ T cells sorted from spleen or lymph node cells, taken before transplant. The CDR3 protein is CASSRGSGRAQGSNEQFF. The CDR3 nucleotides are TGTGCCAGCAGCCGGGGTAGCGGGAGGGCCCAAGGTTCCAATGAGCAGTTCTTC. The entire variable domain, with the rest obtained from reference TRBV5-4 and TRBJ2-1, is as follows: ETGVTQSPTHLIKTRGQQVTLRCSSQSGHNTVSWYQQALGQGPQFIFQYYREEENGRGNFPPRFSGLQFPNYSSELNVNALELDDSALYLCASSRGSGRAQGSNEQFFGPGTRLTVL.